This T cell receptor (beta chain) was documented in a study of blood T cell repertoires in COVID-19. Whole-study context: T cells, B-cell-depleted T cells, or PBMCs supplied cDNA or gDNA.

Sequenced by immunoSEQ multiplex PCR; TCRdb stores in-frame clones only, minus some. The data contain 63,000 or so clones, 70% to 85% of them seen just once; the ten biggest clones take up roughly a sixth. The CDR3 length is 16 residues. With 4 bases removed from V and 3 bases from J, the gap between germline ends came to 14 bases. CDR1 is SGDLS, CDR2 YYNGEE, per germline. The source of this sequence is a man aged 80 or over with active COVID-19. Material for sequencing was peripheral blood. The V and J genes are TRBV9 and TRBJ1-6, with D perhaps matching TRBD1 (5 bases). The CDR3 DNA sequence: TGTGCCAGCAGCCCCCGCTCGGGGGTCTATAATTCACCCCTCCACTTT. Amino acids: CASSPRSGVYNSPLHF.